What follows are 8 T cell receptor beta chains derived from one specimen sequenced in a study of cytomegalovirus exposure and HLA in healthy donors. PCR was performed using 60 Vbeta and 13 Jbeta primers. Measured with immunoSEQ multiplex PCR; TCRdb has only the in-frame clones, and not every one. The sample consists of 88,000 or so clones, over 60% of them appearing once. The specimen sequenced was PBMCs. These TCRs come from a male donor in good health and CMV-seropositive.

The chain uses TRBV19 and TRBJ2-2; D is unresolved. CDR1 and CDR2 from the germline V gene are LNHDA and SQIVND (reference sequence). The CDR3 length is 11 residues. The V gene lost 8 bases and the J gene lost 7 bases, with 8 bases spanning the gap. The CDR3 DNA is TGTGCCAGTTATAGAGGCGGGGAGCTGTTTTTT. Translated: CASYRGGELFF.

The chain is built from TRBV14 and TRBJ2-1, with D perhaps matching TRBD2 (5 bases). The CDR3 is 16 amino acids. Germline loops: CDR1 SGHDN, CDR2 FVKESK. Trimming left V 1 base short and J 9 bases short, with 19 bases between. Here the CDR3 reads CASSQGPGNLKGEQFF. CDR3 coding DNA: TGTGCCAGCAGCCAAGGCCCGGGGAACCTTAAAGGTGAGCAGTTCTTC.

This clone was observed a handful of times. J is TRBJ2-5 and V is TRBV27, with a tentative D call TRBD2 (5 bases). From germline, CDR1 is MNHEY and CDR2 SMNVEV (reference sequence). V was trimmed by 0 bases and J by 4 bases, leaving 12 bases between them. The length of the CDR3 is 15 residues. The CDR3 nucleotides are TGTGCCAGCAGTTTATCGATGGGAGTTCGAGAGACCCAGTACTTC. Translation: CASSLSMGVRETQYF.

The J gene is TRBJ2-2, the V gene TRBV28; tentative D call: TRBD1 (5 bases). Germline values: CDR1 MDHEN, CDR2 SYDVKM. With 3 bases removed from V and 6 bases from J, the gap between germline ends came to 14 bases. The CDR3 has 15 residues. Here the CDR3 reads CASSFGRAVPGELFF. The CDR3 coding sequence is TGTGCCAGCAGTTTCGGCAGGGCGGTTCCCGGGGAGCTGTTTTTT.

The genes are TRBV11-2 and TRBJ2-5; 11 nucleotides align to TRBD2. V lost 4 bases, J lost 4 bases, and 17 bases stayed unmatched. The CDR3 extends over 19 amino acids. Germline V gene data show CDR1 as SGHAT and CDR2 as FQNNGV. The CDR3 nucleotides read TGTGCCAGCAGCTCAAAGGTCCTAGCGGGAGGCCCCCGGGGAGAGACCCAGTACTTC. The encoded protein is CASSSKVLAGGPRGETQYF.

The count of this clone is one. The gene calls are TRBV2 and TRBJ2-1; D is possibly TRBD2 (6 bases). The CDR3 runs to 14 residues. In germline, CDR1 is SNHLY, CDR2 FYNNEI. V lost 4 bases and J lost 4, with 11 bases in between. Here the CDR3 DNA reads TGTGCCAGCAGTGCGGGACTGGTGTACAATGAGCAGTTCTTC. Translation: CASSAGLVYNEQFF.

The chain recombines TRBV30 with TRBJ2-7; TRBD1 matches at 12 bases. Trimming removed 0 bases from V and 7 bases from J; junction bases left unmatched: 7. The germline V gene has CDR1 GTSNPN and CDR2 SVGIG (reference sequence). The CDR3 is 15 residues long. CDR3 region: CAWSVLGQGAGEQYF. The DNA for the CDR3 is TGTGCCTGGAGTGTATTGGGACAGGGGGCGGGGGAGCAGTACTTC.

The chain links TRBV5-1 to TRBJ2-7, with a possible D match to TRBD2 (6 bases). The CDR3 sequence is 13 residues long. CDR1 and CDR2 from the germline V gene are SGHRS and YFSETQ. The ends were cut back, 2 bases at V and 5 bases at J, with 11 bases in the middle. The CDR3 DNA sequence: TGCGCCAGCAGCTTCACGGGAGCCGACGAGCAGTACTTC. Its protein product is CASSFTGADEQYF.